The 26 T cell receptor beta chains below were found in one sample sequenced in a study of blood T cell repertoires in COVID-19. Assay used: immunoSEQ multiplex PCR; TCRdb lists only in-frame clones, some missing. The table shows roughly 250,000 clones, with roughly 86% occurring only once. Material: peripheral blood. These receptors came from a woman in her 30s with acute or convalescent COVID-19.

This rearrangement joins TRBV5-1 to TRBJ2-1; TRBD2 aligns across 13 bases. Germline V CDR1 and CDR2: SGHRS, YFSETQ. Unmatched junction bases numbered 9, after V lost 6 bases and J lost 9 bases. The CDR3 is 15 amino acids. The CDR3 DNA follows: TGCGCCAGCACCAAACTAGCGGGAGGGCCGGGTGAGCAGTTCTTC. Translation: CASTKLAGGPGEQFF.

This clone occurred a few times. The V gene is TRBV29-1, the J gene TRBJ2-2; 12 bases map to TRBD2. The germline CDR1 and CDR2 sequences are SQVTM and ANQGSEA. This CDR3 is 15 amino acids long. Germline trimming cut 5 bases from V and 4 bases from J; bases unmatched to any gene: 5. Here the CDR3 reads CSVKRLAGATGELFF. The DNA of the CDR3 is TGCAGCGTTAAACGACTAGCGGGAGCCACCGGGGAGCTGTTTTTT.

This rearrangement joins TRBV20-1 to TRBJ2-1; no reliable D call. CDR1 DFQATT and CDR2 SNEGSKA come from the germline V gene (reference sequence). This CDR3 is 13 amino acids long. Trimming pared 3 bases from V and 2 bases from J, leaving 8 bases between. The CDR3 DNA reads TGCAGTGCTAGTTCGGTTACCTACAATGAGCAGTTCTTC. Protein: CSASSVTYNEQFF.

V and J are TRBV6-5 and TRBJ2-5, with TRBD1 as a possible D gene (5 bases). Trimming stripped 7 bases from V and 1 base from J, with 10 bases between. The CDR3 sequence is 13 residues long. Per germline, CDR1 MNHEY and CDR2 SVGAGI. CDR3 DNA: TGTGCCAGCAACAGACAGACCCAAGAGACCCAGTACTTC. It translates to CASNRQTQETQYF.

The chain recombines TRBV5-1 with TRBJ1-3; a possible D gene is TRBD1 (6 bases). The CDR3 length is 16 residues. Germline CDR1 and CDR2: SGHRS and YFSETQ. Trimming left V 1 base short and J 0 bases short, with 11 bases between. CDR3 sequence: CASSLTGTNSGNTIYF. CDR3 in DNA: TGCGCCAGCAGCTTGACAGGGACTAACTCTGGAAACACCATATATTTT.

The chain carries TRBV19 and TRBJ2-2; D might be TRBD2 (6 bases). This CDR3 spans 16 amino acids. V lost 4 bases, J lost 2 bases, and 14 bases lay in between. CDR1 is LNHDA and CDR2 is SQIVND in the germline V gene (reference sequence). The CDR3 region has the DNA TGTGCCAGTAGTACCCGCGGCGGGGCTAACACCGGGGAGCTGTTTTTT. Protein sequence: CASSTRGGANTGELFF. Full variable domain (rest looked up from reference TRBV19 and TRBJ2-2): DGGITQSPKYLFRKEGQNVTLSCEQNLNHDAMYWYRQDPGQGLRLIYYSQIVNDFQKGDIAEGYSVSREKKESFPLTVTSAQKNPTAFYLCASSTRGGANTGELFFGEGSRLTVL.

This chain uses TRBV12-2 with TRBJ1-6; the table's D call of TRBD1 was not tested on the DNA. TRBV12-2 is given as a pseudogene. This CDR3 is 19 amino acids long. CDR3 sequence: CASRLSGRGRDRRNSPLHF. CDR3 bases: TGTGCAAGTCGCTTATCAGGTCGAGGGCGGGACAGGAGGAATTCACCCCTCCACTTT.

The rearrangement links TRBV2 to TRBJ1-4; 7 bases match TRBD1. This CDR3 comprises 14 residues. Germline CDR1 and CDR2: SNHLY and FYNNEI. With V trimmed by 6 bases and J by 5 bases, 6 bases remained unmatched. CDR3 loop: CASRATGTNEKLFF. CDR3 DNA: TGTGCCAGCAGAGCGACAGGGACAAATGAAAAACTGTTTTTT.

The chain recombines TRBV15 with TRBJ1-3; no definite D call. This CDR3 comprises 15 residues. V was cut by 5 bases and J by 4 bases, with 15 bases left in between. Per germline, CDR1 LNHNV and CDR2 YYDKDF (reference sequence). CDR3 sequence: CATSSIRTGGNTIYF. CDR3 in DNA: TGTGCCACCAGCTCCATACGAACGGGGGGAAACACCATATATTTT.

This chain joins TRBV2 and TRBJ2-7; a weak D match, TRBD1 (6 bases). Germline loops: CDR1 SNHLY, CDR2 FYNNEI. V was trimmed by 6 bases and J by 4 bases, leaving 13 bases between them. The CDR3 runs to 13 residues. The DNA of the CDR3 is TGTGCCAGCAGGCCCAGGGGAGAATACGAGCAGTACTTC. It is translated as CASRPRGEYEQYF.

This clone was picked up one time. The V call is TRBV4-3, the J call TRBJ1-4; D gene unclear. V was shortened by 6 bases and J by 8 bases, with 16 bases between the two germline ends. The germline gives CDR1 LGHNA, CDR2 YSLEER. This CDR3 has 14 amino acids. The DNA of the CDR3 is TGCGCCAGCAGTGTTGAGCCAGGATGGGAAAAACTGTTTTTT. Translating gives CASSVEPGWEKLFF.

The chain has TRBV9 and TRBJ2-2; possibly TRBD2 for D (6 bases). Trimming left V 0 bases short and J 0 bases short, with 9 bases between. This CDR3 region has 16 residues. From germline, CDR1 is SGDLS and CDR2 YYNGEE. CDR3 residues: CASSVVGGTNTGELFF. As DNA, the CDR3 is TGTGCCAGCAGCGTAGTTGGCGGGACGAACACCGGGGAGCTGTTTTTT.

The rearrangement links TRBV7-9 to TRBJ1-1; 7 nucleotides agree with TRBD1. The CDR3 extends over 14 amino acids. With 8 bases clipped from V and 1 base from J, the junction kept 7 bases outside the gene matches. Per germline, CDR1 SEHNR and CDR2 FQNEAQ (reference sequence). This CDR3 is CASSFAGGNTEAFF. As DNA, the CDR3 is TGTGCCAGCTCATTCGCAGGGGGGAACACTGAAGCTTTCTTT.

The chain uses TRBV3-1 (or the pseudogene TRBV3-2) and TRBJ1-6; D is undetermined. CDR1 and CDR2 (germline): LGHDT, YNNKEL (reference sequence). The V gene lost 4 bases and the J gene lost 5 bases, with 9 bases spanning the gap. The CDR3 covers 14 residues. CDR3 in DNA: TGTGCCAGCAGCCGCGTACAGAATAATTCACCCCTCCACTTT. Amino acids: CASSRVQNNSPLHF.

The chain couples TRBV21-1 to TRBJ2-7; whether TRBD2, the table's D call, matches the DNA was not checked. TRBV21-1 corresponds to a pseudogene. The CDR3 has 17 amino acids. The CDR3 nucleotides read TGTGCCAGCAGCGCGACTAGCGGGAGGTCGAGCTCCTACGAGCAGTACTTC. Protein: CASSATSGRSSSYEQYF.

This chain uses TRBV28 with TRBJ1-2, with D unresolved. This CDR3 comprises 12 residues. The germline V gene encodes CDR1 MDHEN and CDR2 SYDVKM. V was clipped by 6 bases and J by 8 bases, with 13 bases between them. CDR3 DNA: TGTGCCAGCAGCCGACCCCCCGGGGGCTACACCTTC. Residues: CASSRPPGGYTF.

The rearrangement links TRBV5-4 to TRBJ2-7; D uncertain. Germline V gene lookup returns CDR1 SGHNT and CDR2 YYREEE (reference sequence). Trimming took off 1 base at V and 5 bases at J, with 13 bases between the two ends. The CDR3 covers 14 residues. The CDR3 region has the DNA TGTGCCAGCAGCTTGCCAGGTCAAGTTCACGAGCAGTACTTC. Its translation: CASSLPGQVHEQYF.

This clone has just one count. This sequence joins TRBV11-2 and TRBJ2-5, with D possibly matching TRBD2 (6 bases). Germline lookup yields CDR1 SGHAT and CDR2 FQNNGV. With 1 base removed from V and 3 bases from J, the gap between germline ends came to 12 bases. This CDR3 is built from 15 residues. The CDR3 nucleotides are TGTGCCAGCAGCTTAGTTGGGACTCTCAAAGAGACCCAGTACTTC. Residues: CASSLVGTLKETQYF.

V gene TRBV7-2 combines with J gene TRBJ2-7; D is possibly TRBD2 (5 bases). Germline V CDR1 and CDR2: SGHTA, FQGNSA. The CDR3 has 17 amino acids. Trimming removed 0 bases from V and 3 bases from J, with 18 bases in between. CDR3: CASSLAGGNPRDYEQYF. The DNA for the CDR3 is TGTGCCAGCAGCTTAGCCGGTGGGAATCCTCGGGACTACGAGCAGTACTTC.

Written as DNA, the CDR3 is TGTGCCAGTAGCAAAGACGGCGACGCGGGGCAGTACTTC. It yields the protein CASSKDGDAGQYF. The chain is built from TRBV19 and TRBJ2-7, with D possibly being TRBD2 (5 bases). In germline, CDR1 is LNHDA, CDR2 SQIVND (reference sequence). There are 13 residues in the CDR3. V was pared by 6 bases and J by 9 bases, with 18 bases between.

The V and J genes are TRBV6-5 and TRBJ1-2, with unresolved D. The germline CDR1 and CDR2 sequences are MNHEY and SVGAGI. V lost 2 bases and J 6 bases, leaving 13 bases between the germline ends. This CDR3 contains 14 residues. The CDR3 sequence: CASSYGELMDGYTF. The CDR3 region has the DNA TGTGCCAGCAGTTACGGGGAGCTTATGGATGGCTACACCTTC.

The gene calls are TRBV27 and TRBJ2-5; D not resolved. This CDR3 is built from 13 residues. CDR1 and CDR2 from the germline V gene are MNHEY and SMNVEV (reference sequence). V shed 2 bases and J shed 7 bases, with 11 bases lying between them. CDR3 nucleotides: TGTGCCAGCAGTTTAACGGTGATTACGACCCAGTACTTC. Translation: CASSLTVITTQYF.

The CDR3 bases are TGTGCCAGCAGCCCATTAGCGGGAGAGCAGTTCTTC. Translating it yields CASSPLAGEQFF. The gene calls are TRBV7-2 and TRBJ2-1; TRBD2 matches 8 bases. The V segment lost 5 bases and the J segment 10 bases; nucleotides outside the gene matches: 4. There are 12 residues in the CDR3. Germline values: CDR1 SGHTA, CDR2 FQGNSA.

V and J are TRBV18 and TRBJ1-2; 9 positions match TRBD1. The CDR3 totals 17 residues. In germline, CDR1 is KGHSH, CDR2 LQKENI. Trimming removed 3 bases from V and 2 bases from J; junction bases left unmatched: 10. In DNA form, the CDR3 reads TGTGCCAGCTCACCCGGGACAGGGATGAGCCCAAACTATGGCTACACCTTC. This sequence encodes CASSPGTGMSPNYGYTF. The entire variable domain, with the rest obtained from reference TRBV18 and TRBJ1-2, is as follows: NAGVMQNPRHLVRRRGQEARLRCSPMKGHSHVYWYRQLPEEGLKFMVYLQKENIIDESGMPKERFSAEFPKEGPSILRIQQVVRGDSAAYFCASSPGTGMSPNYGYTFGSGTRLTVV.

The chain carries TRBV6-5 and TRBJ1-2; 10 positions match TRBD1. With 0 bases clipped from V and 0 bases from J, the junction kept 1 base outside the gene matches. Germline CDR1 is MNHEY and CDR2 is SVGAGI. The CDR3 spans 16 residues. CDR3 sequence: CASSYSGTGANYGYTF. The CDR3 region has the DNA TGTGCCAGCAGTTACTCTGGGACAGGGGCTAACTATGGCTACACCTTC.

The CDR3 sequence is CASSFSGQVYGYTF. In DNA, the CDR3 is TGTGCCAGCAGTTTTTCGGGACAGGTCTATGGCTACACCTTC. The chain is built from TRBV27 and TRBJ1-2, with 8 bases lining up with TRBD1. Trimming cost V 3 bases and J 4 bases; bases outside gene matches: 4. The CDR3 has 14 amino acids. Germline assignment: CDR1 MNHEY and CDR2 SMNVEV (reference sequence).